These 27 T cell receptor beta chains came from one sample sequenced in a study of identical twins. TCRdb re-called the 5' RACE reads through MiXCR, storing one row per CDR3 protein. This table holds about 200,000 distinct CDR3 sequences, around 8% found once. These data also formed part of another study, on yellow fever vaccine responses in identical twins.

Sequences were obtained from memory (CD45RO+) T cells sorted from blood. The receptor set was obtained from a woman between 18 and 29 years old in good health.

This clonotype came up a few times. CDR3 nucleotide sequence: TGTGCCAGTAGTGGTGGATGGCACACCGGCACAGATACGCAGTATTTT. Its translation is CASSGGWHTGTDTQYF. The chain recombines TRBV19 with TRBJ2-3; no firm D call. This CDR3 has 16 residues. V lost 5 bases to trimming and J lost 1 base, with 16 bases between them. From germline, CDR1 is LNHDA and CDR2 SQIVND (reference sequence).

The chain combines TRBV20-1 with TRBJ2-7; 8 bases are a match to TRBD2. With 6 bases clipped from V and 2 bases from J, the junction kept 6 bases outside the gene matches. CDR1 DFQATT and CDR2 SNEGSKA come from the germline V gene (reference sequence). The CDR3 is made up of 13 amino acids. For the CDR3, the DNA is TGCAGTGCCCAGGGACTAGGGGCCTACGAGCAGTACTTC. Translating it yields CSAQGLGAYEQYF.

This clonotype was seen many times. The chain combines TRBV12-3 or TRBV12-4 with TRBJ2-3; the D is unclear. This CDR3 is 12 amino acids long. Trimming took off 6 bases at V and 4 bases at J, with 8 bases between the two ends. In DNA, the CDR3 is TGTGCCAGCAGCCAAAGGGCAGATACGCAGTATTTT. This encodes CASSQRADTQYF.

In this sample, this clonotype turned up a few times. The chain joins TRBV18 to TRBJ2-7; 10 bases are shared with TRBD2. Germline V gene sequence: CDR1 KGHSH, CDR2 LQKENI. Trimming removed 2 bases from V and 3 bases from J; junction bases left unmatched: 4. The CDR3 consists of 15 residues. The CDR3 DNA reads as TGTGCCAGCTCACCAAGCAGCGGGGGGGACTACGAGCAGTACTTC. It yields the protein CASSPSSGGDYEQYF.

This clonotype has a handful of counts. Relative to the germline gene, one junction end is altered; a read error may explain this. The rearrangement joins TRBV7-7 to TRBJ2-3; TRBD2 matches 7 bases. The CDR3 length is 14 residues. Germline V CDR1 and CDR2: SSHAT, FNYEAQ (reference sequence). CDR3 loop: CASSQGLGTDTQYF. CDR3 in DNA: TGTGCTAGCAGCCAAGGACTAGGGACAGATACGCAGTATTTT.

This clonotype was found many times. The rearrangement uses TRBV5-1 and TRBJ2-1; D might be TRBD2 (7 bases). From germline, CDR1 is SGHRS and CDR2 YFSETQ. The CDR3 has 14 residues. The germline V and J ends were trimmed by 0 bases and 8 bases, with 12 bases remaining between them. The CDR3 reads CASSLGQGGDEQFF. The CDR3 nucleotides are TGCGCCAGCAGCTTGGGCCAAGGGGGGGATGAGCAGTTCTTC.

In its sample, this clonotype was seen once. V usage is TRBV29-1 and J usage is TRBJ2-3, with 7 bases identical to TRBD2. Germline V gene lookup returns CDR1 SQVTM and CDR2 ANQGSEA. This CDR3 has 17 amino acids. Germline trimming cut 1 base from V and 8 bases from J; bases unmatched to any gene: 18. For the CDR3, the DNA is TGCAGCGTTGAAGGGGCTAGCGGACTCCCTCAGAGCGTTACGCAGTATTTT. As protein: CSVEGASGLPQSVTQYF.

This chain uses TRBV27 with TRBJ2-7, with 7 bases that match TRBD2. This CDR3 has 15 amino acids. J was trimmed by 3 bases and V by 5 bases; bases with no gene match: 10. Germline-derived CDR1 and CDR2 are MNHEY and SMNVEV (reference sequence). CDR3 DNA: TGTGCCAGCAGTGACCCCGGGACTACCCACTACGAGCAGTACTTC. Residues: CASSDPGTTHYEQYF.

The rearrangement joins TRBV3-1 to TRBJ2-7; D uncertain. Germline values: CDR1 LGHDT, CDR2 YNNKEL (reference sequence). The CDR3 is made up of 13 amino acids. The V and J ends lost 4 bases and 4 bases respectively, with 11 bases between them. Here the CDR3 reads CASSRGLVYEQYF. The CDR3 bases are TGTGCCAGCAGCCGGGGATTGGTTTACGAGCAGTACTTC.

This clonotype was recorded many times. The chain carries TRBV4-1 and TRBJ2-5; D perhaps matches TRBD2 (6 bases). This CDR3 has 17 residues. Germline CDR1 and CDR2: MGHRA and YSYEKL. Between the trimmed V and J ends, which lost 3 bases and 0 bases, there was a span of 17 bases. CDR3 protein: CASSHPGIAVNQETQYF. In DNA form, the CDR3 reads TGCGCCAGCAGCCATCCCGGGATAGCGGTAAACCAAGAGACCCAGTACTTC.

This clonotype has a handful of counts. This CDR3 reads CASSSGQGAIPQHF. The CDR3 DNA reads as TGTGCCAGTAGCTCCGGACAGGGGGCCATTCCCCAGCATTTT. The J gene is TRBJ1-5, the V gene TRBV19, with 11 bases fitting TRBD1. The ends lost 6 bases at V and 10 bases at J; junction bases unmatched: 8. This CDR3 is built from 14 residues. In germline, CDR1 is LNHDA, CDR2 SQIVND (reference sequence).

This clonotype was detected many times. J is TRBJ2-1 and V is TRBV20-1; 13 bases align to TRBD2. CDR3 length: 17 amino acids. Germline-derived CDR1 and CDR2 are DFQATT and SNEGSKA (reference sequence). Trimming took 3 bases from V and 4 from J; bases not matched to a gene: 9. Here the CDR3 DNA reads TGCAGTGCTAGTCTAGGACTAGCGGGGGCCCTTTACAATGAGCAGTTCTTC. Its protein product is CSASLGLAGALYNEQFF.

This clonotype occurred many times. The genes are TRBV6-5 and TRBJ2-3; D is unresolved. CDR3 length: 11 amino acids. The V gene's germline CDR1 is MNHEY and CDR2 SVGAGI. The V and J ends lost 6 bases and 5 bases respectively, with 6 bases between them. The CDR3, as DNA: TGTGCCAGCAGCCACCTAGATACGCAGTATTTT. It codes for CASSHLDTQYF.

This clonotype turned up a few times. The rearrangement joins TRBV6-1 to TRBJ1-2; weak D call: TRBD1 (5 bases). Germline CDR1 and CDR2: MNHNS and SASEGT. This CDR3 has 13 residues. V shed 2 bases and J shed 8 bases, with 12 bases lying between them. CDR3 region: CASSEKVRDGYTF. The CDR3 nucleotides are TGTGCCAGCAGTGAAAAGGTCAGGGACGGCTACACCTTC.

Ten or more counts support this clonotype. The chain couples TRBV5-1 to TRBJ2-1; no clear D gene. CDR3 length equals 15 residues. V lost 2 bases and J lost 3, with 12 bases in between. Germline assignment: CDR1 SGHRS and CDR2 YFSETQ. CDR3 nucleotide sequence: TGCGCCAGCAGCTTAGGTACGGCCAGCTACAATGAGCAGTTCTTC. This codes for CASSLGTASYNEQFF.

The CDR3 reads CASSQDLVGRSTGELFF. The CDR3 DNA is TGTGCCAGCAGCCAAGATCTTGTCGGGAGAAGCACCGGGGAGCTGTTTTTT. V gene TRBV3-1 combines with J gene TRBJ2-2, with D possibly matching TRBD2 (6 bases). Per germline, CDR1 LGHDT and CDR2 YNNKEL (reference sequence). The CDR3 has 17 amino acids. Trimming left V 0 bases short and J 4 bases short, with 15 bases between.

This clonotype was detected many times. This rearrangement joins TRBV7-2 to TRBJ2-4; 8 positions agree with TRBD2. Germline-derived CDR1 and CDR2 are SGHTA and FQGNSA. The V gene end was trimmed by 2 bases and the J gene end by 7 bases; junction bases not matched to a gene: 19. This CDR3 region has 19 residues. The CDR3 DNA reads TGTGCCAGCAGCTTATCGGGACCGGGAGGGCCGAATCGGGTTAACATTCAGTACTTC. Translation: CASSLSGPGGPNRVNIQYF.

At least ten counts were recorded for this clonotype. The chain has TRBV12-3 or TRBV12-4 and TRBJ2-4; TRBD2 is a possible D gene (5 bases). V was pared by 7 bases and J by 6 bases, with 13 bases between. The CDR3 extends over 13 amino acids. The CDR3 nucleotides read TGTGCCAGCATCATCTCGGGGAGAAACATTCAGTACTTC. Its translation is CASIISGRNIQYF.

This CDR3 is CASSLATGQPYGYTF. The CDR3 DNA is TGTGCCAGCAGCTTAGCCACGGGACAGCCCTATGGCTACACCTTC. The chain couples TRBV7-2 to TRBJ1-2, with 7 bases aligning to TRBD1. CDR3 length: 15 amino acids. After removal of 0 bases from V and 4 bases from J, the junction contained 5 bases not matched to a gene. Germline CDR1 SGHTA, CDR2 FQGNSA.

The genes are TRBV5-1 and TRBJ2-1, with 14 bases fitting TRBD2. Unmatched junction bases numbered 8, after V lost 0 bases and J lost 0 bases. The CDR3 has 20 amino acids. CDR1 is SGHRS and CDR2 is YFSETQ in the germline V gene. CDR3: CASSLARVGLAGASYNEQFF. The CDR3 DNA sequence: TGCGCCAGCAGCTTGGCGCGGGTGGGACTAGCGGGGGCCTCCTACAATGAGCAGTTCTTC. Looking up the rest from reference TRBV5-1 and TRBJ2-1 gives the full variable domain: KAGVTQTPRYLIKTRGQQVTLSCSPISGHRSVSWYQQTPGQGLQFLFEYFSETQRNKGNFPGRFSGRQFSNSRSEMNVSTLELGDSALYLCASSLARVGLAGASYNEQFFGPGTRLTVL.

This clonotype came up many times. The chain uses TRBV7-9 and TRBJ2-3; 11 bases are shared with TRBD2. Germline-derived CDR1 and CDR2 are SEHNR and FQNEAQ (reference sequence). The CDR3 has 16 amino acids. J was trimmed by 0 bases and V by 5 bases; bases with no gene match: 4. CDR3 sequence: CASSHIAGGSTDTQYF. The DNA of the CDR3 is TGTGCCAGCAGCCACATAGCGGGGGGGAGCACAGATACGCAGTATTTT. Full variable domain (outside the CDR3, taken from reference TRBV7-9 and TRBJ2-3): DTGVSQNPRHKITKRGQNVTFRCDPISEHNRLYWYRQTLGQGPEFLTYFQNEAQLEKSRLLSDRFSAERPKGSFSTLEIQRTEQGDSAMYLCASSHIAGGSTDTQYFGPGTRLTVL.

This clonotype was seen many times. V is TRBV7-9 and J is TRBJ2-5; D is perhaps TRBD2 (6 bases). V lost 6 bases and J 0 bases, leaving 14 bases between the germline ends. The germline gives CDR1 SEHNR, CDR2 FQNEAQ (reference sequence). The CDR3 covers 15 residues. CDR3 in DNA: TGTGCCAGCAGTCTTAATAGCGGAAACCAAGAGACCCAGTACTTC. It yields the protein CASSLNSGNQETQYF.

Details on this clonotype: A much larger clonotype is one base distant, so this may be a read error. The CDR3 spells CASSFDNQPQHF. CDR3 in DNA: TGTGCCAGCAGCTTCGATAATCAGCCCCAGCATTTT. This chain uses TRBV7-9 with TRBJ1-5; the D is unclear. CDR1 is SEHNR, CDR2 FQNEAQ, per germline (reference sequence). Trimming took off 3 bases at V and 4 bases at J, with 4 bases between the two ends. This CDR3 contains 12 residues.

This chain links TRBV6-1 with TRBJ1-2; 9 nucleotides agree with TRBD1. The germline V gene has CDR1 MNHNS and CDR2 SASEGT. V was pared by 8 bases and J by 9 bases, with 10 bases of the junction left unmatched. The CDR3 loop spans 13 amino acids. Written as DNA, the CDR3 is TGTGCCAGCCTTACCCCGGGGACAGGGCGCTACACCTTC. This gives the protein CASLTPGTGRYTF.

The sample holds many counts of this clonotype. The chain employs TRBV29-1 and TRBJ2-6, with D tentatively TRBD1 (6 bases). CDR3 size: 14 residues. Germline loops: CDR1 SQVTM, CDR2 ANQGSEA. Trimming cost V 7 bases and J 0 bases, with 10 bases left between them. CDR3 loop: CSAQGSSGANVLTF. As DNA, the CDR3 is TGCAGCGCCCAGGGGAGCTCTGGGGCCAACGTCCTGACTTTC.

This clonotype has more than one count but fewer than ten. This chain connects TRBV7-3 to TRBJ2-3; D is uncertain. CDR1 is SGHTA, CDR2 FQGTGA, per germline. The CDR3 consists of 16 residues. The V end lost 2 bases, the J end lost 0 bases, and 12 bases lay between the germline ends. CDR3 nucleotide sequence: TGTGCCAGCAGCTTAGAATCTTTTTATAGCACAGATACGCAGTATTTT. Its translation: CASSLESFYSTDTQYF.

The sample holds many counts of this clonotype. This rearrangement joins TRBV2 to TRBJ2-1; 9 positions agree with TRBD1. V was clipped by 6 bases and J by 9 bases; unmatched bases: 6. The CDR3 has 13 amino acids. Germline values: CDR1 SNHLY, CDR2 FYNNEI. For the CDR3, the DNA is TGTGCCAGCAGATACAGGGGGCCGAGTGAGCAGTTCTTC. Translation gives CASRYRGPSEQFF.